This T cell receptor beta chain was sequenced for a study of TIL therapy for anti-PD-1-resistant metastatic lung cancer. As for the study in general: Tumors were harvested before any PD-1/PD-L1 blockade.

The immunoSEQ assay was v3. Sequencing depth was approximately 2 million read pairs for survey level, about 5-6.5 million for deep. The data were produced by immunoSEQ multiplex PCR, yet TCRdb's version contains in-frame clones alone and is incomplete. The data show tens of thousands of clones, with 55% to 75% seen just once and roughly 7% held by the top ten. The length of the CDR3 is 16 residues. Trimming pared 3 bases from V and 0 bases from J, leaving 9 bases between. From germline, CDR1 is KGHSH and CDR2 LQKENI. The time point: pre-treatment sample, taken before nivolumab and TIL therapy. The V gene is TRBV18, the J gene TRBJ2-6; D unclear. The TCR originated in a person aged 25 to 85 with non-small cell lung cancer. The specimen was blood, collected at baseline. The CDR3 DNA reads TGTGCCAGCTCACCCGCAACCCCCTCTGGGGCCAACGTCCTGACTTTC. Encoded protein: CASSPATPSGANVLTF.